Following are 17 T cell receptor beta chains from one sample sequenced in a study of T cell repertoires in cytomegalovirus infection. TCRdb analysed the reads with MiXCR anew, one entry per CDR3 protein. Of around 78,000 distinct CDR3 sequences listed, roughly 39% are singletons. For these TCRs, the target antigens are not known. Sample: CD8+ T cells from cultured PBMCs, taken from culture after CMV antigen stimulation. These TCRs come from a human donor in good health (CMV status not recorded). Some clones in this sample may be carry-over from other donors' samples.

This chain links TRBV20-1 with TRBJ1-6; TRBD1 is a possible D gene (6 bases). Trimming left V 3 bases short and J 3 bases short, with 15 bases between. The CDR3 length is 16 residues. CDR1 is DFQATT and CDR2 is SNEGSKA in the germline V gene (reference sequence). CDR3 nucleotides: TGCAGTGCTAGGGTCCCCGAGGGGGTCTATAATTCACCCCTCCACTTT. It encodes CSARVPEGVYNSPLHF.

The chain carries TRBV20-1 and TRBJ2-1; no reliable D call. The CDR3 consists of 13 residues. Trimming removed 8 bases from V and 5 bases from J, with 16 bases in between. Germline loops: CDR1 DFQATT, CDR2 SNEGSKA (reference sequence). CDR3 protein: CSTIGHTNNEQFF. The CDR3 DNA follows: TGCAGTACTATTGGTCACACGAACAATGAGCAGTTCTTC.

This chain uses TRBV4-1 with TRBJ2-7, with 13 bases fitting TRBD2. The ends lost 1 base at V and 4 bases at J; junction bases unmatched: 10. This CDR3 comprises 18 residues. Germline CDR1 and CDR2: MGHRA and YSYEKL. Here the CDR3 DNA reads TGCGCCAGCAGCCAAGTTGTACCCGGGACTAGCGGGGAATACGAGCAGTACTTC. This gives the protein CASSQVVPGTSGEYEQYF.

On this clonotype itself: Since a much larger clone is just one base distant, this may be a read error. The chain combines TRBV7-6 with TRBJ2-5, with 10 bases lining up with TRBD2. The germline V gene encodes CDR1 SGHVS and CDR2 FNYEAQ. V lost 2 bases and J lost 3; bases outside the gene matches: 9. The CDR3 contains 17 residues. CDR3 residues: CASSLMDGLAGEETQYF. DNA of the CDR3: TGTGCCAGCAGCTTAATGGACGGGCTAGCGGGGGAAGAGACCCAGTACTTC. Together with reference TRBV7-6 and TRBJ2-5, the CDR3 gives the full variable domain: GAGVSQSPRYKVTKRGQDVALRCDPISGHVSLYWYRQALGQGPEFLTYFNYEAQQDKSGLPNDRFSAERPEGSISTLTIQRTEQRDSAMYRCASSLMDGLAGEETQYFGPGTRLLVL.

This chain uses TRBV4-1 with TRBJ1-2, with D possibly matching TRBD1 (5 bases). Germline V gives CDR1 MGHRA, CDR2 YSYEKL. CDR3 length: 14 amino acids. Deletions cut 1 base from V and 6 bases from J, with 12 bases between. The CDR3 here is CASSQVKGTDGYTF. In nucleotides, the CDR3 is TGCGCCAGCAGCCAAGTCAAGGGGACGGATGGCTACACCTTC.

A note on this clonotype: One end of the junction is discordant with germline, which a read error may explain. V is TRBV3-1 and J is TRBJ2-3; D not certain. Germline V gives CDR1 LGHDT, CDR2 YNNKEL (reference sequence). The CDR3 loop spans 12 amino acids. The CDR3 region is CASSYNTDTRYF. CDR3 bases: TGTGCCAGCAGCTACAACACAGATACGCGGTATTTT.

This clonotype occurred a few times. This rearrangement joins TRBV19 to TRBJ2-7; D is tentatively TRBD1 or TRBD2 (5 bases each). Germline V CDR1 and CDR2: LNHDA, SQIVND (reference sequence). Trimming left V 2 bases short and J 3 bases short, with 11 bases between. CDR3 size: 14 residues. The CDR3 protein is CASSIHGDGYEQYF. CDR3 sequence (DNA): TGTGCCAGTAGTATACACGGGGACGGCTACGAGCAGTACTTC.

CDR3 loop: CASSQTSGGGFDEQFF. The CDR3 region has the DNA TGTGCCAGCAGCCAAACTAGCGGGGGAGGGTTTGATGAGCAGTTCTTC. The V call is TRBV7-9, the J call TRBJ2-1, with 11 bases matching TRBD2. CDR1 and CDR2 (germline): SEHNR, FQNEAQ (reference sequence). V lost 5 bases to trimming and J lost 8 bases; unmatched junction nucleotides: 11. The CDR3 covers 16 residues.

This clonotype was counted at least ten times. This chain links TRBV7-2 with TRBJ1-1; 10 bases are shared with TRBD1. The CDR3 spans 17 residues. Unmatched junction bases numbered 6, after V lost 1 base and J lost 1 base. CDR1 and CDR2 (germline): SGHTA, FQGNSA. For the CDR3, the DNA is TGTGCCAGCAGCTTAGAAAGGACAGGGGGGACGAACACTGAAGCTTTCTTT. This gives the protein CASSLERTGGTNTEAFF. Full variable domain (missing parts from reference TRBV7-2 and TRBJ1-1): GAGVSQSPSNKVTEKGKDVELRCDPISGHTALYWYRQSLGQGLEFLIYFQGNSAPDKSGLPSDRFSAERTGGSVSTLTIQRTQQEDSAVYLCASSLERTGGTNTEAFFGQGTRLTVV.

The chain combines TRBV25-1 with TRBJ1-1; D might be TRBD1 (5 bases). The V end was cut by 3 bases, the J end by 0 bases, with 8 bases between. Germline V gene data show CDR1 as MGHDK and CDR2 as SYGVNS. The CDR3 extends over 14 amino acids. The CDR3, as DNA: TGTGCCAGCAGTGACTGGGGGGTGAACACTGAAGCTTTCTTT. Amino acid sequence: CASSDWGVNTEAFF.

Written as DNA, the CDR3 is TGTGCCATCAGTGAAGGGAGGGATTCCTACAATGAGCAGTTCTTC. Translating gives CAISEGRDSYNEQFF. V is TRBV10-3 and J is TRBJ2-1, with 7 bases fitting TRBD2. The CDR3 totals 15 residues. The V gene's germline CDR1 is ENHRY and CDR2 SYGVKD. V was clipped by 3 bases and J by 1 base; unmatched bases: 3.

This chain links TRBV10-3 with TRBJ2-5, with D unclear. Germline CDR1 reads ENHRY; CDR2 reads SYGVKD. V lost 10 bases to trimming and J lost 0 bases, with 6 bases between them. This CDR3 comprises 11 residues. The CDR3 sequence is CATDNQETQYF. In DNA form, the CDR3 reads TGTGCCACCGACAACCAAGAGACCCAGTACTTC.

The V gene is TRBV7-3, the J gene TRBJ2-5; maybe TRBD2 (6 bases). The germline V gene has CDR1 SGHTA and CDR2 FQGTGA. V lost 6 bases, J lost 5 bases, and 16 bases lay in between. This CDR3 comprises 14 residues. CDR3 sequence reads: CASSYGGVGETQYF. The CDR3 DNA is TGTGCCAGCAGTTACGGAGGGGTAGGGGAGACCCAGTACTTC.

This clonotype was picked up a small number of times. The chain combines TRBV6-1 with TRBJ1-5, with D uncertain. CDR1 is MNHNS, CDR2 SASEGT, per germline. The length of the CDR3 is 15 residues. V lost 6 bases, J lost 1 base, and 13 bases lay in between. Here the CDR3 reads CASSGTPGSNQPQHF. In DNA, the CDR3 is TGTGCCAGCAGCGGCACCCCGGGGAGCAATCAGCCCCAGCATTTT.

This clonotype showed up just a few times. CDR3 nucleotides: TGTGCCAGCAGCCCGACAGGTGGGGCGTTAAACATTCAGTACTTC. It is translated as CASSPTGGALNIQYF. This sequence joins TRBV7-6 and TRBJ2-4, with D maybe TRBD1 (6 bases). This CDR3 region has 15 residues. CDR1 and CDR2 from the germline V gene are SGHVS and FNYEAQ. Trimming removed 5 bases from V and 6 bases from J, with 17 bases in between. Combining the CDR3 with reference TRBV7-6 and TRBJ2-4 gives the whole variable domain GAGVSQSPRYKVTKRGQDVALRCDPISGHVSLYWYRQALGQGPEFLTYFNYEAQQDKSGLPNDRFSAERPEGSISTLTIQRTEQRDSAMYRCASSPTGGALNIQYFGAGTRLSVL.

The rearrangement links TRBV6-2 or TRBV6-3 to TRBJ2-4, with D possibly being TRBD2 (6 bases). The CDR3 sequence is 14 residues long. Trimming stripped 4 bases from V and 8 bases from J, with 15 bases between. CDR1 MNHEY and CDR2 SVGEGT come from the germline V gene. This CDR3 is CASSLSPRRDIQYF. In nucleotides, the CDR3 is TGTGCCAGCAGTTTGTCCCCCCGGAGGGACATTCAGTACTTC.

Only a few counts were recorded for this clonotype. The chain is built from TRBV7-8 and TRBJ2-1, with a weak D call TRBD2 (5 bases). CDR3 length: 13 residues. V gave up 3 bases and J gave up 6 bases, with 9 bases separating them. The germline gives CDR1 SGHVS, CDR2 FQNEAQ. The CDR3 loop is CASSLGSGNEQFF. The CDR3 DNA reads TGTGCCAGCAGCTTGGGGAGCGGCAATGAGCAGTTCTTC.